This TCR beta chain appears in the sequencing data of a study of T cells in Graves' hyperthyroidism and ophthalmopathy (dated by TCRdb to about 2019). At the level of the whole study: Peripheral blood was collected at initial diagnosis, before any treatment. To identify distinguishing TCR V-J signatures, a discovery cohort of 95 to 100 patients was used, comprising fewer than 45 with Graves' ophthalmopathy and some 60 with stable Graves' hyperthyroidism. Following sampling, methimazole starting at 30 mg daily was given to hyperthyroidism patients, and high-dose intravenous methylprednisolone was given to ophthalmopathy patients. In addition, the study compared T-cell repertoires in thyroid tissue and in blood from several Graves' hyperthyroidism patients. The roughly 91 discovery patients were randomly divided into training and test sets at a 7:3 ratio. The paper describes TCR Vbeta CDR3 sequencing of roughly 130 peripheral blood samples, made up of roughly 45 ophthalmopathy patients, over 70 hyperthyroidism patients and approximately 17 progressor patients. Prospective prediction of ophthalmopathy was tested in an independent validation cohort of approximately 18 hyperthyroidism patients and 17 patients who later progressed to ophthalmopathy. General findings and caveats noted by the study authors: A model built on a 13 V-J signature distinguished ophthalmopathy from stable hyperthyroidism, reaching 85% to 90% sensitivity and about 81% specificity in cross-validation and 80%/75% in testing. Blood samples also contained most of the expanded thyroid clonotypes (frequency above 0.001), which suggests that blood repertoires may reflect thyroid immune responses. No statistical method was used to set the sample size in advance, and investigators knew the group allocation. In validation, the model predicted progression to ophthalmopathy with over 65% sensitivity and roughly 75% specificity, a median of roughly seven months before onset.

The TCR beta CDR3 regions were amplified from RNA transcripts. The TCR CDR3 was subjected to a first round of RT-PCR using the HTBI primer set and the Qiagen OneStep RT-PCR kit. Libraries were constructed in a second round of multiplex PCR, after which size selection and purification were performed. Sequencing of the libraries was done on an Illumina HiSeq2000 using paired-end 100 bp reads. The authors' analysis ran thus. SOAPnuke was used to process the raw data, with reads discarded if the reads contained adapters or uncalled bases, had a mean Phred below 15, or lacked an exact constant-primer or identifier match. High-quality paired reads were merged with COPE v1.2.5, and unique nucleotide sequences were defined as clonotypes. MiTCR v1.1 was used to align the clonotypes against IMGT TRBV, TRBD and TRBJ reference segments. Analysis was restricted to V-J combinations with a frequency above 0.0001, which covered roughly 99% of repertoires. A TCS score was defined as the ratio of F50 (clonal expansion) to E x V (chaos), with BLOSUM62-based TCRdist applied between CDR3 peptides within each V-J. Welch's t-statistics and random forest reduced fewer than 550 V-J features to 10 to 15, which were used in a naive Bayes classifier (R e1071). Using fastp at Q25 and MiXCR, TCRdb reprocessed the public reads and kept productive beta chains. Duplicate CDR3 protein sequences are folded into a single record with the most common DNA and genes. These V and J calls rely on TCRdb rather than the paper's analysis. For this sample the table gives a few hundred thousand distinct CDR3 sequences, of which around 14% were detected only once. Around 6.6% of the sample is taken by the ten largest.

Graves' hyperthyroidism was defined as stable when no progression to ophthalmopathy occurred over 18 months of follow-up. The hyperthyroidism patients were between 18 and 65 years old and newly diagnosed, with a disease duration of less than 2 months. Any patient with an uncontrolled infection, another autoimmune disease, pregnancy or lactation was excluded. Diagnoses relied on clinical symptoms, serum thyroxine and TRAb, thyroid ultrasound and orbital computed tomography. PBMCs were isolated from 10 ml of fresh peripheral blood by Ficoll-Paque density gradient centrifugation. Total RNA was extracted using Trizol reagent, and RNA quality was assessed on an Agilent 2100 Bioanalyzer. This clonotype was observed at least ten times. Its antigen target is currently unknown. No quality values exist for individual bases; no much larger clone is one base distant. This receptor was taken from a woman aged 25 to 39 with Graves' hyperthyroidism. Material for sequencing was blood.

At the DNA level, the sequence is TGTGCCAGCAGCCAAGGGGACAGGACTGAAGCTTTCTTT. Its product reads: CASSQGDRTEAFF. Here the chain combines TRBV3-1 and TRBJ1-1; 8 bases in the middle match TRBD1. V has 1 base trimmed and J has 5 bases trimmed; junction bases matching no gene number 0. CDR1 is given as LGHDT and CDR2 as YNNKEL, both from the germline V gene (reference sequence). The CDR3 starts with the cysteine, ends with the phenylalanine, and has 13 residues. CDR3 DNA only is kept here, 39 bases in frame from base 1.